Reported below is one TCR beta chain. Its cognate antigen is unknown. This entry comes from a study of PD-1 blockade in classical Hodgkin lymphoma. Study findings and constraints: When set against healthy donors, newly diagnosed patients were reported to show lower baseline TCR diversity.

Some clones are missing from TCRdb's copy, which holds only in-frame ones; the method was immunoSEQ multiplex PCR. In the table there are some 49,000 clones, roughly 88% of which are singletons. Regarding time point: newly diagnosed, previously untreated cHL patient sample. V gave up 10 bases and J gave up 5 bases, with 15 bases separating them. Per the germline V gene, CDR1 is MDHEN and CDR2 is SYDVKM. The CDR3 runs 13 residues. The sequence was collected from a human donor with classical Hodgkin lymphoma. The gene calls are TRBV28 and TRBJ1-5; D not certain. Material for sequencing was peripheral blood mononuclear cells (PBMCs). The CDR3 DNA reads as TGTGCCACCCAAGAAGGATTTTATCAGCCCCAGCATTTT. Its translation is CATQEGFYQPQHF.